What follows are 20 T cell receptor beta chains derived from one specimen sequenced in a study of blood T cells in healthy people across ages. A J-beta primer mix and a sample-barcoded 5' primer were used in a second PCR of about 7 to 12 cycles. TCRdb ran MiXCR on the 5' RACE reads and lists one entry per CDR3 protein. The sample has hundreds of thousands of distinct CDR3 sequences, around 50% seen once. Sequenced: blood. The receptors come from an older man in good health.

The chain carries TRBV9 and TRBJ2-1; 10 nucleotides agree with TRBD1. V shed 3 bases and J 0 bases; nucleotides not matched to a gene: 0. Germline V gives CDR1 SGDLS, CDR2 YYNGEE. The CDR3 is 15 residues long. The CDR3 here is CASSGQGASYNEQFF. The CDR3 DNA is TGTGCCAGCAGCGGACAGGGGGCCTCCTACAATGAGCAGTTCTTC.

The J gene is TRBJ2-5, the V gene TRBV7-9; D is perhaps TRBD1 (5 bases). The CDR3 runs to 16 residues. Trimming removed 2 bases from V and 2 bases from J, with 15 bases in between. Germline lookup yields CDR1 SEHNR and CDR2 FQNEAQ (reference sequence). CDR3 amino acids: CASSLSVQRTQETQYF. The DNA of the CDR3 is TGTGCCAGCAGCTTATCTGTACAAAGGACACAAGAGACCCAGTACTTC.

The chain recombines TRBV20-1 with TRBJ2-7, with D maybe TRBD2 (5 bases). The J call is in doubt because the DNA end fits TRBJ2-5 better. Germline V gene sequence: CDR1 DFQATT, CDR2 SNEGSKA (reference sequence). This CDR3 is 12 amino acids long. The CDR3 bases are TGCAGTGCTAGTGGAGGTGGGGAGACCCAGTACTTC. It codes for CSASGGGETQYF.

This chain connects TRBV14 to TRBJ2-2, with 7 bases that match TRBD2. J was trimmed by 6 bases and V by 1 base; bases with no gene match: 8. The germline V gene encodes CDR1 SGHDN and CDR2 FVKESK. The CDR3 contains 16 residues. The CDR3 reads CASSQVGGSDAGELFF. For the CDR3, the DNA is TGTGCCAGCAGCCAAGTAGGCGGGAGTGATGCCGGGGAGCTGTTTTTT. The full variable domain, completed using reference TRBV14 and TRBJ2-2, is EAGVTQFPSHSVIEKGQTVTLRCDPISGHDNLYWYRRVMGKEIKFLLHFVKESKQDESGMPNNRFLAERTGGTYSTLKVQPAELEDSGVYFCASSQVGGSDAGELFFGEGSRLTVL.

In its sample, this clonotype was seen a few times. V usage is TRBV27 and J usage is TRBJ1-1; D is uncertain. With 4 bases removed from V and 1 base from J, the gap between germline ends came to 10 bases. From germline, CDR1 is MNHEY and CDR2 SMNVEV (reference sequence). This CDR3 is built from 14 residues. The CDR3 sequence: CASSSNNENTEAFF. The CDR3 nucleotides read TGTGCCAGCAGTTCCAACAACGAGAACACTGAAGCTTTCTTT.

V gene TRBV12-3 or TRBV12-4 combines with J gene TRBJ2-3; 9 nucleotides match TRBD2. The V gene end was trimmed by 10 bases and the J gene end by 1 base; junction bases not matched to a gene: 9. The length of the CDR3 is 15 residues. The CDR3 region has the DNA TGTGCCAACGCTCCTAGCGGGGTGGGCACAGATACGCAGTATTTT. It is translated as CANAPSGVGTDTQYF.

This clonotype has more than one count but fewer than ten. J is TRBJ1-5 and V is TRBV12-3 or TRBV12-4; possibly TRBD1 for D (6 bases). This CDR3 has 15 residues. V shed 3 bases and J shed 1 base, with 10 bases lying between them. The CDR3 spells CASSLGGASNQPQHF. In DNA, the CDR3 is TGTGCCAGCAGTTTGGGGGGGGCCAGCAATCAGCCCCAGCATTTT.

The V and J genes are TRBV7-2 and TRBJ2-5; D not resolved. Near its end, the DNA agrees better with TRBJ2-1, so the J call may be wrong. The CDR3 sequence is 13 residues long. Germline lookup yields CDR1 SGHTA and CDR2 FQGNSA. CDR3 protein: CASSSTPLKTQFF. The CDR3 bases are TGTGCCAGCAGCTCAACCCCCTTGAAGACCCAGTTCTTC.

This clonotype was counted ten times or more. This chain connects TRBV24-1 to TRBJ2-7, with 15 bases that match TRBD2. V was clipped by 7 bases and J by 0 bases; unmatched bases: 3. CDR3 length: 16 amino acids. Germline values: CDR1 KGHDR, CDR2 SFDVKD. This CDR3 reads CATRSGLAGGSYEQYF. The CDR3 bases are TGTGCCACCAGGTCGGGACTAGCGGGAGGCTCCTACGAGCAGTACTTC.

The sample holds one count of this clonotype. The rearrangement links TRBV6-6 to TRBJ2-6; TRBD1 is a possible D gene (6 bases). The CDR3 runs 17 residues. V shed 6 bases and J shed 0 bases, with 15 bases lying between them. Germline V gene sequence: CDR1 MNHNY, CDR2 SVGAGI (reference sequence). The CDR3 DNA reads TGTGCCAGCAGAAGACAGGTAGCCCGCTCTGGGGCCAACGTCCTGACTTTC. Residues: CASRRQVARSGANVLTF.

This clonotype showed up many times. The chain combines TRBV7-2 with TRBJ2-1, with a possible D match to TRBD2 (6 bases). Germline V gene lookup returns CDR1 SGHTA and CDR2 FQGNSA. The CDR3 totals 14 residues. Trimming took off 7 bases at V and 6 bases at J, with 16 bases between the two ends. The CDR3 here is CASIKTSSGNEQFF. The CDR3 DNA reads as TGTGCCAGCATCAAGACTAGTTCAGGCAATGAGCAGTTCTTC. The full variable domain, in which reference TRBV7-2 and TRBJ2-1 provide the parts outside the CDR3, is GAGVSQSPSNKVTEKGKDVELRCDPISGHTALYWYRQSLGQGLEFLIYFQGNSAPDKSGLPSDRFSAERTGGSVSTLTIQRTQQEDSAVYLCASIKTSSGNEQFFGPGTRLTVL.

On this clonotype: This clone may be a read error of a much larger clone one base away. Written as DNA, the CDR3 is TGCGCCAGCAGCCAAGGCACTAGCGGGAGGTACAATGAGCAGTACTTC. Translated, it gives CASSQGTSGRYNEQYF. This chain connects TRBV4-3 to TRBJ2-5; 12 bases line up with TRBD2. The ends lost 1 base at V and 11 bases at J; junction bases unmatched: 11. Germline assignment: CDR1 LGHNA and CDR2 YSLEER. The CDR3 is 16 amino acids.

This clonotype was seen a handful of times. The chain has TRBV7-2 and TRBJ2-7; 8 bases align to TRBD2. The CDR3 has 17 amino acids. Germline values: CDR1 SGHTA, CDR2 FQGNSA. The trim removed 5 bases at V and 7 bases at J, leaving 19 bases unmatched. The CDR3 region has the DNA TGTGCCAGCAGCAGGGTTCGAGCTAGCGGGCGATCCAATGAGCAGTACTTC. Encoded protein: CASSRVRASGRSNEQYF.

This rearrangement joins TRBV2 to TRBJ2-5; 8 nucleotides match TRBD1. Trimming removed 7 bases from V and 11 bases from J; junction bases left unmatched: 9. The CDR3 length is 12 residues. The germline V gene encodes CDR1 SNHLY and CDR2 FYNNEI. The chain's CDR3 is CASTTGVNEQYF. The CDR3 DNA sequence: TGTGCCAGCACGACAGGGGTCAATGAGCAGTACTTC.

Concerning this clonotype: A read error may account for a junction end that differs from germline. The genes are TRBV18 and TRBJ1-1; the D gene is possibly TRBD1 (5 bases). The CDR3 consists of 16 residues. Germline CDR1 is KGHSH and CDR2 is LQKENI. CDR3 nucleotides: TGTGCCAGCTCACCACCGGTGAGGGACTCAAACACTGAAGCTTCCTTT. Residues: CASSPPVRDSNTEASF.

In its sample, this clonotype was seen many times. This chain links TRBV5-1 with TRBJ2-7, with TRBD2 matching 8 bases. The CDR3 is 16 amino acids. Trimming cost V 4 bases and J 5 bases; bases outside gene matches: 14. CDR1 is SGHRS and CDR2 is YFSETQ in the germline V gene. The DNA for the CDR3 is TGCGCCAGCAGCCCAGAGGGCAGCGGGAGTAGACACGAGCAGTACTTC. This codes for CASSPEGSGSRHEQYF. Combining the CDR3 with reference TRBV5-1 and TRBJ2-7 gives the whole variable domain KAGVTQTPRYLIKTRGQQVTLSCSPISGHRSVSWYQQTPGQGLQFLFEYFSETQRNKGNFPGRFSGRQFSNSRSEMNVSTLELGDSALYLCASSPEGSGSRHEQYFGPGTRLTVT.

The chain is built from TRBV28 and TRBJ1-5; TRBD1 matches at 8 bases. CDR3 size: 14 residues. Trimming removed 3 bases from V and 6 bases from J; junction bases left unmatched: 4. Looked up from germline, CDR1 is MDHEN and CDR2 is SYDVKM. The CDR3 bases are TGTGCCAGCAGTTTTACAGGGGGAAGTCAGCCCCAGCATTTT. Translating it yields CASSFTGGSQPQHF.

The chain has TRBV3-1 and TRBJ1-4, with D unclear. The V and J ends lost 0 bases and 4 bases respectively, with 12 bases between them. This CDR3 contains 16 residues. Germline V gene lookup returns CDR1 LGHDT and CDR2 YNNKEL (reference sequence). CDR3 protein: CASSQDLPGINEKLFF. CDR3 DNA sequence: TGTGCCAGCAGCCAAGATCTTCCGGGTATTAATGAAAAACTGTTTTTT. Full variable domain (outside the CDR3, taken from reference TRBV3-1 and TRBJ1-4): DTAVSQTPKYLVTQMGNDKSIKCEQNLGHDTMYWYKQDSKKFLKIMFSYNNKELIINETVPNRFSPKSPDKAHLNLHINSLELGDSAVYFCASSQDLPGINEKLFFGSGTQLSVL.

The V call is TRBV20-1, the J call TRBJ2-1; D unresolved. The CDR3 runs to 13 residues. Germline V CDR1 and CDR2: DFQATT, SNEGSKA (reference sequence). Trimming stripped 0 bases from V and 9 bases from J, with 12 bases between. In DNA, the CDR3 is TGCAGTGCTAGAGATATTCGAGCGCTTGAGCAGTTCTTC. As protein: CSARDIRALEQFF.

CDR3 residues: CASTRQGGAGHNEKLFF. The DNA for the CDR3 is TGTGCCAGCACCCGACAGGGAGGGGCAGGGCATAATGAAAAACTGTTTTTT. J is TRBJ1-4 and V is TRBV2, with 7 bases that match TRBD1. Germline CDR1 reads SNHLY; CDR2 reads FYNNEI. The ends lost 7 bases at V and 4 bases at J; junction bases unmatched: 15. The CDR3 contains 17 residues.